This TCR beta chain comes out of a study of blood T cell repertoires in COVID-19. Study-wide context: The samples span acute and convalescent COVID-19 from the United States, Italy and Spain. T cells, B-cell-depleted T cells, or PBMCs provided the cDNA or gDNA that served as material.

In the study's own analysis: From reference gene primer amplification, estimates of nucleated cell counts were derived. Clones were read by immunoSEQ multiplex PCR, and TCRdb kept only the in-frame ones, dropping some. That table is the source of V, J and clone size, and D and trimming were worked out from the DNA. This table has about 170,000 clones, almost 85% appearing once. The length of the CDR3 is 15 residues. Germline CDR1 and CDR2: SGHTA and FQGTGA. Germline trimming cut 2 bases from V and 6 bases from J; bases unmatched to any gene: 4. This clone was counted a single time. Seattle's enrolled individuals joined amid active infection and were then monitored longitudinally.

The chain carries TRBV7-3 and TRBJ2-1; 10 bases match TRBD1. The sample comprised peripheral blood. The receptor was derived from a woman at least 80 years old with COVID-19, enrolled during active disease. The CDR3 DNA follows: TGTGCCAGCAGCTTAGGAGGACAGGGGGTCAATGAGCAGTTCTTC. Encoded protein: CASSLGGQGVNEQFF.